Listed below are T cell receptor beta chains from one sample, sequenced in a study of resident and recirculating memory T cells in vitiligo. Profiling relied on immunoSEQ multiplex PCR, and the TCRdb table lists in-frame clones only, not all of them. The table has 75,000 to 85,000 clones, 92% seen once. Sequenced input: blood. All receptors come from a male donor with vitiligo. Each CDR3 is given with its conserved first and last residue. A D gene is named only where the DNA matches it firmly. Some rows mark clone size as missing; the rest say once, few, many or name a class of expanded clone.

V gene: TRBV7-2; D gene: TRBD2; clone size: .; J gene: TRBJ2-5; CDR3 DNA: TGTGCCGCGCGGCGGGAGGGCCAAGAGACCCAGTACTTC; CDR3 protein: CAARREGQETQYF
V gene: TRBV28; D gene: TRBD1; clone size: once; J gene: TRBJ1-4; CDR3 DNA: TGTGCCAGCACCCTGACAGGGGTTAATGAAAAACTGTTTTTT; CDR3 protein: CASTLTGVNEKLFF
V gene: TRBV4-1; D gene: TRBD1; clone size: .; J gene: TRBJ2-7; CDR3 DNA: TGCGCCAGCAGCAAGGGACAGAGAAGCGACGAGCAGTACTTC; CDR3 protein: CASSKGQRSDEQYF
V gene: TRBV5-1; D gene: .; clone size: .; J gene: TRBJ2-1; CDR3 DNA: TGCGCCAGCAGCTTGGAGCCGGGTGGGGAGGCCCATGAGCAGTTCTTC; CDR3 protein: CASSLEPGGEAHEQFF
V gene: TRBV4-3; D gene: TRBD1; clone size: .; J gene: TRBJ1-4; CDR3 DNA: TGCGCCAGCAGCCAAGGGCGGGTCACAGGGGGTAATGAAAAACTGTTTTTT; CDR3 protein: CASSQGRVTGGNEKLFF
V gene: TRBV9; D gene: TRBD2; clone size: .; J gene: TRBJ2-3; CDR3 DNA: TGTGCCAGCAGCCCACCCGGGACTAGCGGGAACACAGATACGCAGTATTTT; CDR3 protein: CASSPPGTSGNTDTQYF
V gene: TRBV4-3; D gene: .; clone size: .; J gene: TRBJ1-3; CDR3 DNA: TGCGCCAGCAGCCAAGATCAGACAGGTCGGTCTGGAAACACCATATATTTT; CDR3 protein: CASSQDQTGRSGNTIYF
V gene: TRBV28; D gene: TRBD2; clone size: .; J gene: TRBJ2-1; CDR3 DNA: TGTGGGATCGGACTAGCGGGTTCCAATGAGCAGTTCTTC; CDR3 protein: CGIGLAGSNEQFF
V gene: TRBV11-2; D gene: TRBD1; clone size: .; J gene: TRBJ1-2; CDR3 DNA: TGTGCCAGCAGCGCGAACAGGGGAGGATGGGGCTACACCTTC; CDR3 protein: CASSANRGGWGYTF
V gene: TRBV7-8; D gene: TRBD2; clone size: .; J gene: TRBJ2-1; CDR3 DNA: TGTGCCAGCAGCGTCCAGACTAGCCCCGCGCAGTTCTTC; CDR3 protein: CASSVQTSPAQFF
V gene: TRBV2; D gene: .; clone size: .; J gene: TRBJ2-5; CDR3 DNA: TGTGCCAGCAGTGAAGCGCAGCGGGAGACCCAGTACTTC; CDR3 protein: CASSEAQRETQYF
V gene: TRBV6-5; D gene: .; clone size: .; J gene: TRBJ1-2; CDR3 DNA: TGTGCCAGCAGTTACTCCACCGCGAACTATGGCTACACCTTC; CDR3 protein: CASSYSTANYGYTF
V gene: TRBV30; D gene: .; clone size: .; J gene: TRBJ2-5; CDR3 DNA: TGTGCCTGGACGGTAGAGTGGGAGACCCAGTACTTC; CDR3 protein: CAWTVEWETQYF
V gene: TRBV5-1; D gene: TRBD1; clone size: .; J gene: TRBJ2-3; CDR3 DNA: TGCGCCAGCAGCTACCCCGGATTGGGACAGGGAAACACAGATACGCAGTATTTT; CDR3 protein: CASSYPGLGQGNTDTQYF
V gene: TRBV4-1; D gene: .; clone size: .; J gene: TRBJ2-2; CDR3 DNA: TGCGCCAGCAGCCGCCGACTGGATACCGGGGAGCTGTTTTTT; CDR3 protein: CASSRRLDTGELFF
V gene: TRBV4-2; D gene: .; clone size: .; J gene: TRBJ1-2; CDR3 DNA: TGTGCCAGCAGCCAAGAAAAAGGGGATCGGGGCTACACCTTC; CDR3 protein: CASSQEKGDRGYTF
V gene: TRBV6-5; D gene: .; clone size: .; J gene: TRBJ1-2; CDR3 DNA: TGTGCCAGCAGTTACGCCAGGATCTATGGCTACACCTTC; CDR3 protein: CASSYARIYGYTF
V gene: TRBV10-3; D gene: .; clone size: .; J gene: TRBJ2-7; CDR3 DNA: TGTGCCACTGGGTCCGGGACTGGGACCTACGAGCAGTACTTC; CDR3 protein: CATGSGTGTYEQYF
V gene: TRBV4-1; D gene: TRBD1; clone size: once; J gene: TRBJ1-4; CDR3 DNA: TGCGCCAGCAGCCAACCCGGGACAGGCTATAATGAAAAACTGTTTTTT; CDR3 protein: CASSQPGTGYNEKLFF
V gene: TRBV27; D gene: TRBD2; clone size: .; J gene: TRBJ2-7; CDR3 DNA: TGTGCCAGCAATGGCGGGAGCCAGAACGAGCAGTACTTC; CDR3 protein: CASNGGSQNEQYF
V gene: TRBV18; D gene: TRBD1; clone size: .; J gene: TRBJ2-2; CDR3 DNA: TGTGCCAGCTCACCAAGAAGAACCGGGACAGGCATCACCGGGGAGCTGTTTTTT; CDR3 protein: CASSPRRTGTGITGELFF
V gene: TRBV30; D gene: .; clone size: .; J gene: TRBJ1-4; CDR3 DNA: TGTGCCTGGAGTGTATGGAGCCTGGAGGAAAAACTGTTTTTT; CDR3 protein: CAWSVWSLEEKLFF
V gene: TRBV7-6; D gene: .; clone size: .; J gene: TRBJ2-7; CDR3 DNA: TGTGCCAGCGGCCAATTGGGGGCTCTCCACGAGCAGTACTTC; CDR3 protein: CASGQLGALHEQYF
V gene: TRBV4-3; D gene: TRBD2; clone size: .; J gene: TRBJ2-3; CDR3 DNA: TGCGCCAGCAGCCATCAGACTAGCGGGAGGATGGCAGATACGCAGTATTTT; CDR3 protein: CASSHQTSGRMADTQYF
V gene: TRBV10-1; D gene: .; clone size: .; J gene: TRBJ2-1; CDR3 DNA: TGCGCCAGCAGTGAATCGAGGTGGAGGGGCCGAACGACGTACAATGAGCAGTTCTTC; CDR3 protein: CASSESRWRGRTTYNEQFF
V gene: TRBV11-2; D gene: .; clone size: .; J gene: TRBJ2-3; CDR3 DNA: TGTGCCAGCAGCTTATCCACCTGGGACTCCGGCGGGGATACGCAGTATTTT; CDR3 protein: CASSLSTWDSGGDTQYF
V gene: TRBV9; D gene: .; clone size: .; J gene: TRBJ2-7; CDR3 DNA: TGTGCCAGCAGCGTCATGGGACACCCCTACGAGCAGTACTTC; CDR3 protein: CASSVMGHPYEQYF
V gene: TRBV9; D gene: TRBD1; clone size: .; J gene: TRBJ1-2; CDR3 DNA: TGTGCCAGCAGCTCAGGGGGCGCGAATGGCTACACCTTC; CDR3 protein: CASSSGGANGYTF
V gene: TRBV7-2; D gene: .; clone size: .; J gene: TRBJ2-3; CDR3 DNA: TGTGCCAGCAGCCTCGCGGGCGGCACAGATACGCAGTATTTT; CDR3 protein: CASSLAGGTDTQYF
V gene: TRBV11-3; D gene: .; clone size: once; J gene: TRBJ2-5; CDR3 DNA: TGTGCCAGCAGCAAAGCGGCGCAAGAGACCCAGTACTTC; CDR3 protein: CASSKAAQETQYF
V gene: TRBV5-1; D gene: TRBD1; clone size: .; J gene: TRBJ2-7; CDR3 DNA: TGCGCCAGCAGCAGGAAACAGGGGTACGAGCAGTACTTC; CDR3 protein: CASSRKQGYEQYF
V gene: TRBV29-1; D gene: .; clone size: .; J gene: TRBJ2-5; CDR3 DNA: TGCAGCACCCTCCGGGACATACAAGAGACCCAGTACTTC; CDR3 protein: CSTLRDIQETQYF
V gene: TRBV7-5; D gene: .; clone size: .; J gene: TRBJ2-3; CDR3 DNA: TGTGCCAGCGCCCATGGGAGGGGTGGGTGCACAGATACGCAGTATTTT; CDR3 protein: CASAHGRGGCTDTQYF
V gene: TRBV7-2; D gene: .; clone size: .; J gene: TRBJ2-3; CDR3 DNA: TGTGCCAGCAGCTTAGAAGCAGGGTGGGGCACAGATACGCAGTATTTT; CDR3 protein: CASSLEAGWGTDTQYF
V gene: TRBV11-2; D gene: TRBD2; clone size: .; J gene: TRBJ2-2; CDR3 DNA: TGTGCCAGCAGCTTCCTAGCGGGACCGAACACCGGGGAGCTGTTTTTT; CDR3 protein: CASSFLAGPNTGELFF
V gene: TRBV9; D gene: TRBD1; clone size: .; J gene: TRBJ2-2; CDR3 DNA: TGTGCCAGCAGCCTTCGGGACAGGGGCACCGGGGAGCTGTTTTTT; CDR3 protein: CASSLRDRGTGELFF
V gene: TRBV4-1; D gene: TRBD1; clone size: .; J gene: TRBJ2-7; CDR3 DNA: TGCGCCAGCAGCCGAGGGACAGTCTACGAGCAGTACTTC; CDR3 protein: CASSRGTVYEQYF
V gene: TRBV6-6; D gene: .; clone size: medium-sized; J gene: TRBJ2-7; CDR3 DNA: TGTGCCAGCAGTTACTCGGGGGCAGGGGACGGCGAGCAGTACTTC; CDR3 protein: CASSYSGAGDGEQYF
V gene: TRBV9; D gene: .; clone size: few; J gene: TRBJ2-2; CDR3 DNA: TGTGCCAGCAGCGTAACAGGAACCGGGGAGCTGTTTTTT; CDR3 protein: CASSVTGTGELFF
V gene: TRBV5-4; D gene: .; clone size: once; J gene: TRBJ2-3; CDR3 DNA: TGTGCCAGCAGCACGACTAGCACAGATACGCAGTATTTT; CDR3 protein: CASSTTSTDTQYF
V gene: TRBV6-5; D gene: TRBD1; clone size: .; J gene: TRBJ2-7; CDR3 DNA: TGTGCCAGCAGCCCCGTCGGGACAGTCTACGAGCAGTACTTC; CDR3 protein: CASSPVGTVYEQYF
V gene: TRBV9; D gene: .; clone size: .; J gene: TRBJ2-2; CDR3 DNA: TGTGCCAGCAGCCAGGACAATGGTTGGTCCGGGGAGCTGTTTTTT; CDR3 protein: CASSQDNGWSGELFF
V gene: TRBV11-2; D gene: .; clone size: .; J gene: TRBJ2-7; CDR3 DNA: TGTGCCAGCAGCTTAGTCCCTTACGAGCAGTACTTC; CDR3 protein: CASSLVPYEQYF
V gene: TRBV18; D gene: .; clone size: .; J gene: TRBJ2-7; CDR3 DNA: TGTGCCAGCTCACCTACAGGGGGGGAAGGCTACGAGCAGTACTTC; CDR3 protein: CASSPTGGEGYEQYF
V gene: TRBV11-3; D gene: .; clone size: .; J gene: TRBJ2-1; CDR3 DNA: TGTGCCAGCGGTCCCGAGGCGTACAATGAGCAGTTCTTC; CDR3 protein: CASGPEAYNEQFF
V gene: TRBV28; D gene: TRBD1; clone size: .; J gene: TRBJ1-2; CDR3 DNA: TGTGCCAGCAGTCCGGGACAGGGACTATATGGCTACACCTTC; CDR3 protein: CASSPGQGLYGYTF
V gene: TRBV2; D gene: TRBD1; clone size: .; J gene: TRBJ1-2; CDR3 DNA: TGTGCCAGCAGGGGCAGGGGGCGCGGGTATGGCTACACCTTC; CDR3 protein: CASRGRGRGYGYTF
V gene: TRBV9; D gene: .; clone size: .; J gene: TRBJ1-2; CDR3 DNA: TGTGCCAGCAGCGTAGGATGGTCGGGGGTGGGCGGCTACACCTTC; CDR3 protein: CASSVGWSGVGGYTF
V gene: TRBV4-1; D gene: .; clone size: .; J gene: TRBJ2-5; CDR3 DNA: TGCGCCAGCAGCCAACCGGGGACTCGGGAGACCCAGTACTTC; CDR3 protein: CASSQPGTRETQYF
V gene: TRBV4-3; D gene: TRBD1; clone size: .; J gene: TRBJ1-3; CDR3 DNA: TGCGCCAGCAGCCAAGAGGGACAGGGTGTTGGAAACACCATATATTTT; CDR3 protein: CASSQEGQGVGNTIYF